The next 31 T cell receptor beta chains were all read from a single sample in a study of naive and memory T cell subsets. Whole-study results and caveats: Naive repertoires, especially CD8, held a few larger clonotypes, possibly memory cells re-expressing CD45RA.

Antigens for these TCRs are unknown. Both TRBC1 and TRBC2 were covered by a beta constant-region primer of two equimolar oligonucleotides. Four rounds of PCR amplified the ligated cDNA using nested alpha and beta constant-region primers plus SP2. MiXCR, applied by TCRdb to the UMI-ligation and nested PCR reads, yields one record per CDR3 protein. The table lists approximately 140,000 distinct CDR3 sequences, roughly 23% of them singletons. The sample comprised naive CD4+ T cells from blood. These receptors originate from a human donor in good health.

This clonotype was counted only a few times. The rearrangement links TRBV5-1 to TRBJ2-4; possible D gene TRBD2, 5 bases. The germline V and J ends were trimmed by 1 base and 3 bases, with 8 bases remaining between them. The CDR3 runs 14 residues. Per germline, CDR1 SGHRS and CDR2 YFSETQ. CDR3 amino acids: CASSLREFKNIQYF. The CDR3 DNA sequence: TGCGCCAGCAGCTTGCGGGAATTCAAAAACATTCAGTACTTC.

The chain carries TRBV11-2 and TRBJ2-7, with 10 bases fitting TRBD2. The germline gives CDR1 SGHAT, CDR2 FQNNGV. The CDR3 totals 15 residues. The ends lost 1 base at V and 6 bases at J; junction bases unmatched: 6. The CDR3 spells CASSLVASGSREQYF. The CDR3, as DNA: TGTGCCAGCAGCTTAGTGGCTAGCGGGAGTCGCGAGCAGTACTTC.

This clonotype was found a few times. V usage is TRBV9 and J usage is TRBJ2-2; 12 bases are shared with TRBD1. This CDR3 contains 18 residues. With V trimmed by 3 bases and J by 5 bases, 11 bases remained unmatched. Germline V lookup: CDR1 SGDLS, CDR2 YYNGEE. CDR3 bases: TGTGCCAGCAGCGCGTCCCGGGACAGGGGGCTGTGGACCGGGGAGCTGTTTTTT. Its protein product is CASSASRDRGLWTGELFF.

The V call is TRBV7-8, the J call TRBJ2-3, with D possibly matching TRBD2 (7 bases). The V gene lost 5 bases and the J gene lost 3 bases, with 21 bases spanning the gap. The CDR3 contains 17 residues. The germline CDR1 and CDR2 sequences are SGHVS and FQNEAQ. CDR3 loop: CASSRGGAAQTTDTQYF. In DNA form, the CDR3 reads TGTGCCAGCAGCCGAGGGGGGGCAGCCCAAACGACAGATACGCAGTATTTT.

The J gene is TRBJ1-5, the V gene TRBV29-1, with D maybe TRBD1 (5 bases). The germline V gene encodes CDR1 SQVTM and CDR2 ANQGSEA. V was clipped by 8 bases and J by 3 bases, with 11 bases between them. CDR3 size: 12 residues. The CDR3 nucleotides read TGCAGCACCGGGGCAGCCAATCAGCCCCAGCATTTT. Its protein is CSTGAANQPQHF.

This rearrangement joins TRBV6-5 to TRBJ1-2; the match to TRBD1 covers 7 bases. CDR3 length equals 13 residues. In germline, CDR1 is MNHEY, CDR2 SVGAGI. The ends lost 6 bases at V and 8 bases at J; junction bases unmatched: 9. CDR3 in DNA: TGTGCCAGCAGGACAGGGACGGAGAGGGGCTACACCTTC. It yields the protein CASRTGTERGYTF.

This clonotype was seen a handful of times. The chain joins TRBV29-1 to TRBJ2-7, with D perhaps matching TRBD1 (6 bases). Germline V gene sequence: CDR1 SQVTM, CDR2 ANQGSEA. V lost 6 bases and J lost 3, with 12 bases in between. The CDR3 contains 12 residues. The CDR3 nucleotides read TGCAGCGTCAACGACAGGAGCTACGAGCAGTACTTC. Translating gives CSVNDRSYEQYF.

The gene calls are TRBV7-2 and TRBJ2-5, with a weak D call TRBD1 (6 bases). This CDR3 is built from 15 residues. From germline, CDR1 is SGHTA and CDR2 FQGNSA. Trimming cost V 2 bases and J 4 bases, with 14 bases left between them. In DNA form, the CDR3 reads TGTGCCAGCAGCTTAAGGGAAACAGGGAGAGAGACCCAGTACTTC. It yields the protein CASSLRETGRETQYF.

The J gene is TRBJ2-1, the V gene TRBV18; D might be TRBD2 (5 bases). The CDR3 has 14 amino acids. Germline CDR1 is KGHSH and CDR2 is LQKENI. The V end lost 5 bases, the J end lost 7 bases, and 15 bases lay between the germline ends. The CDR3 is CASSLVLGGNEQFF. The CDR3 DNA follows: TGTGCCAGCTCATTGGTACTAGGTGGGAATGAGCAGTTCTTC.

This clonotype was picked up a small number of times. This chain links TRBV5-1 with TRBJ2-1; TRBD2 agrees at 12 bases. The CDR3 has 15 amino acids. Germline trimming cut 4 bases from V and 7 bases from J; bases unmatched to any gene: 6. Looked up from germline, CDR1 is SGHRS and CDR2 is YFSETQ. The CDR3 spells CASSATSGSRNEQFF. The DNA of the CDR3 is TGCGCCAGCAGCGCGACTAGCGGGAGTAGAAATGAGCAGTTCTTC.

The V and J genes are TRBV7-8 and TRBJ2-7; TRBD2 might be the D (5 bases). V dropped 0 bases and J dropped 10 bases, with 16 bases sitting between them. The CDR3 consists of 14 residues. The germline V gene encodes CDR1 SGHVS and CDR2 FQNEAQ. The CDR3 region is CASSLAGSMRVQYF. DNA for the CDR3: TGTGCCAGCAGCTTAGCAGGCAGTATGAGGGTACAGTACTTC.

This clonotype was observed at least ten times. The CDR3 sequence is CASRTGGSGANVLTF. The CDR3 DNA sequence: TGTGCCAGCCGGACAGGAGGCTCTGGGGCCAACGTCCTGACTTTC. The chain links TRBV28 to TRBJ2-6, with 7 nucleotides matching TRBD1. The CDR3 loop spans 15 amino acids. Germline trimming cut 8 bases from V and 0 bases from J; bases unmatched to any gene: 4. Per the germline V gene, CDR1 is MDHEN and CDR2 is SYDVKM. Full variable domain (remainder filled in from reference TRBV28 and TRBJ2-6): DVKVTQSSRYLVKRTGEKVFLECVQDMDHENMFWYRQDPGLGLRLIYFSYDVKMKEKGDIPEGYSVSREKKERFSLILESASTNQTSMYLCASRTGGSGANVLTFGAGSRLTVL.

V gene TRBV2 combines with J gene TRBJ1-5; maybe TRBD1 (5 bases). The V and J ends lost 8 bases and 9 bases respectively, with 20 bases between them. This CDR3 is 14 amino acids long. Germline CDR1 SNHLY, CDR2 FYNNEI. Here the CDR3 DNA reads TGTGCCAGCCTCTGGCAGGTTAACGGGGGGCCCCAGCATTTT. It specifies CASLWQVNGGPQHF.

This clonotype was picked up many times. The chain recombines TRBV6-4 with TRBJ2-1; 10 bases align to TRBD2. Unmatched junction bases numbered 6, after V lost 0 bases and J lost 7 bases. The germline V gene encodes CDR1 MRHNA and CDR2 SNTAGT. This CDR3 region has 16 residues. The CDR3 loop reads CASSDSPLAGVNEQFF. CDR3 coding DNA: TGTGCCAGCAGTGACTCCCCGCTAGCGGGAGTGAATGAGCAGTTCTTC.

The J gene is TRBJ2-1, the V gene TRBV20-1; 9 nucleotides match TRBD1. CDR3 size: 15 residues. CDR1 and CDR2 from the germline V gene are DFQATT and SNEGSKA (reference sequence). J was trimmed by 4 bases and V by 6 bases; bases with no gene match: 10. DNA of the CDR3: TGCAGTGCAGCTTACAGGGGGCCGTCTTACAATGAGCAGTTCTTC. Amino acid sequence: CSAAYRGPSYNEQFF.

This clonotype was found a few times. This chain uses TRBV4-1 with TRBJ2-3; 7 bases align to TRBD2. The CDR3 runs to 17 residues. V trimming: 5 bases; J trimming: 0 bases; junction bases outside the gene matches: 11. CDR1 and CDR2 (germline): MGHRA, YSYEKL. The CDR3 DNA follows: TGCGCCAGCAGCGGGTGGGAGGGTTTGCCTAGCACAGATACGCAGTATTTT. Its protein product is CASSGWEGLPSTDTQYF.

This clonotype was seen only a few times. The CDR3 DNA reads TGTGCCAGCGACCGTGAGGCGGGAGGAATTTGGGGTGAGCAGTTCTTC. It encodes CASDREAGGIWGEQFF. The chain uses TRBV7-2 and TRBJ2-1; 8 bases agree with TRBD2. V lost 8 bases and J lost 9; bases outside the gene matches: 18. CDR3 length: 16 residues. Per the germline V gene, CDR1 is SGHTA and CDR2 is FQGNSA. The complete variable domain, with remaining parts taken from reference TRBV7-2 and TRBJ2-1, reads GAGVSQSPSNKVTEKGKDVELRCDPISGHTALYWYRQSLGQGLEFLIYFQGNSAPDKSGLPSDRFSAERTGGSVSTLTIQRTQQEDSAVYLCASDREAGGIWGEQFFGPGTRLTVL.

This clonotype was seen at least ten times. At one end the junction does not follow the germline gene, possibly because of a read error. The V and J genes are TRBV5-1 and TRBJ2-3; possible D gene TRBD2, 6 bases. The CDR3 has 14 amino acids. Germline V gene data show CDR1 as SGHRS and CDR2 as YFSETQ. The CDR3 DNA reads as TGTGCCAGCTCACCCGGGACTAGCACAGATACGCAGTATTTT. This translates into CASSPGTSTDTQYF.

The V and J genes are TRBV6-5 and TRBJ2-7, with D perhaps TRBD1 (6 bases). The germline V gene has CDR1 MNHEY and CDR2 SVGAGI. V lost 0 bases and J 2 bases, leaving 8 bases between the germline ends. The CDR3 runs to 14 residues. The CDR3 is CASSYSTGTYEQYF. CDR3 DNA sequence: TGTGCCAGCAGTTACTCGACAGGAACCTACGAGCAGTACTTC.

The genes are TRBV6-1 and TRBJ2-7; 9 bases fit TRBD1. This CDR3 is 13 amino acids long. CDR1 is MNHNS, CDR2 SASEGT, per germline. V lost 6 bases, J lost 5 bases, and 5 bases stayed unmatched. CDR3 sequence reads: CASRGQGDNEQYF. The CDR3 coding sequence is TGTGCCAGCAGGGGACAGGGAGATAACGAGCAGTACTTC.

This rearrangement joins TRBV29-1 to TRBJ2-5; D is unclear. The CDR3 is 12 residues long. V was shortened by 6 bases and J by 1 base, with 9 bases between the two germline ends. CDR1 and CDR2 (germline): SQVTM, ANQGSEA. DNA of the CDR3: TGCAGCGTCCGACAAGGCCAAGAGACCCAGTACTTC. Encoded protein: CSVRQGQETQYF.

This clonotype was counted between two and nine times. The V and J genes are TRBV7-2 and TRBJ2-7; TRBD2 matches 9 bases. The length of the CDR3 is 13 residues. After removal of 7 bases from V and 5 bases from J, the junction contained 6 bases not matched to a gene. Germline V gene data show CDR1 as SGHTA and CDR2 as FQGNSA. Here the CDR3 DNA reads TGTGCCAGCACCATAGCGGGAGCCCACGAGCAGTACTTC. Its translation: CASTIAGAHEQYF. The whole variable domain, remainder taken from reference TRBV7-2 and TRBJ2-7, is GAGVSQSPSNKVTEKGKDVELRCDPISGHTALYWYRQSLGQGLEFLIYFQGNSAPDKSGLPSDRFSAERTGGSVSTLTIQRTQQEDSAVYLCASTIAGAHEQYFGPGTRLTVT.

This chain uses TRBV4-1 with TRBJ1-1, with 7 bases identical to TRBD1. The CDR3 is made up of 17 amino acids. The V and J ends lost 0 bases and 0 bases, in that order; junction bases with no gene match: 7. CDR1 and CDR2 (germline): MGHRA, YSYEKL. CDR3 nucleotides: TGCGCCAGCAGCCAAGATCACCTGGGACAGATGAACACTGAAGCTTTCTTT. This encodes CASSQDHLGQMNTEAFF.

This rearrangement joins TRBV6-6 to TRBJ2-2, with 9 bases fitting TRBD1. This CDR3 region has 16 residues. V lost 5 bases and J lost 5; bases outside the gene matches: 9. Per the germline V gene, CDR1 is MNHNY and CDR2 is SVGAGI (reference sequence). CDR3 in DNA: TGTGCCAGCAGTGAAACAGGGGGCCTGAGGACCGGGGAGCTGTTTTTT. Translated: CASSETGGLRTGELFF.

This clonotype showed up just a few times. The rearrangement links TRBV20-1 to TRBJ1-6, with D possibly matching TRBD1 (5 bases). Trimming pared 4 bases from V and 0 bases from J, leaving 19 bases between. The CDR3 sequence is 18 residues long. The germline V gene has CDR1 DFQATT and CDR2 SNEGSKA (reference sequence). CDR3 nucleotide sequence: TGCAGTGCTAAGGACTCAGGGCAGGGAAGCTCCTATAATTCACCCCTCCACTTT. It translates to CSAKDSGQGSSYNSPLHF.

The chain couples TRBV4-1 to TRBJ2-3; TRBD2 matches 7 bases. The CDR3 totals 14 residues. From germline, CDR1 is MGHRA and CDR2 YSYEKL. The ends lost 5 bases at V and 4 bases at J; junction bases unmatched: 6. DNA for the CDR3: TGCGCCAGCAGCGCCGGGACTATATCAGATACGCAGTATTTT. This codes for CASSAGTISDTQYF.

DNA of the CDR3: TGTGCCACCGGGGCAGCGACGAACACCGGGGAGCTGTTTTTT. Amino acid sequence: CATGAATNTGELFF. This chain links TRBV24-1 with TRBJ2-2, with D tentatively TRBD1 (5 bases). Germline-derived CDR1 and CDR2 are KGHDR and SFDVKD. The CDR3 length is 14 residues. V was cut by 9 bases and J by 0 bases, with 10 bases left in between.

J is TRBJ1-5 and V is TRBV20-1; maybe TRBD1 (5 bases). This CDR3 spans 12 amino acids. Germline V gene data show CDR1 as DFQATT and CDR2 as SNEGSKA (reference sequence). The ends were cut back, 4 bases at V and 7 bases at J, with 11 bases in the middle. This chain's CDR3 is CSAIRGEQPQHF. CDR3 bases: TGCAGTGCTATAAGGGGCGAGCAGCCCCAGCATTTT.

The genes are TRBV5-1 and TRBJ1-6; 7 bases are a match to TRBD1. V was clipped by 4 bases and J by 8 bases; unmatched bases: 9. Germline assignment: CDR1 SGHRS and CDR2 YFSETQ. CDR3 length: 15 residues. The CDR3 loop reads CASSRGTEEYSPLHF. Written as DNA, the CDR3 is TGCGCCAGCAGCCGAGGGACAGAGGAGTATTCACCCCTCCACTTT.

This clonotype has a handful of counts. V gene TRBV29-1 combines with J gene TRBJ2-1, with TRBD1 matching 10 bases. Germline assignment: CDR1 SQVTM and CDR2 ANQGSEA. V trimming: 6 bases; J trimming: 5 bases; junction bases outside the gene matches: 4. This CDR3 has 13 residues. The CDR3 protein is CSVGQGINNEQFF. DNA for the CDR3: TGCAGCGTGGGACAGGGGATAAACAATGAGCAGTTCTTC.

The genes are TRBV30 and TRBJ1-2; tentative D call: TRBD1 (5 bases). In germline, CDR1 is GTSNPN, CDR2 SVGIG (reference sequence). V lost 3 bases, J lost 3 bases, and 8 bases lay in between. The CDR3 has 12 amino acids. The CDR3 loop is CAWSREDYGYTF. As DNA, the CDR3 is TGTGCCTGGAGCAGGGAAGACTATGGCTACACCTTC.